The 12 T cell receptor beta chains listed next were all sequenced from one sample in a study of T cells after yellow fever vaccination. TCRdb independently ran MiXCR on the 5' RACE reads; one entry per CDR3 protein. The sample lists some 240,000 distinct CDR3 sequences, about 5.2% occurring once. Sequences were derived from CD4+ T cells sorted from PBMCs, sampled on the day of the yellow fever booster vaccination. These receptors came from a man between 18 and 29 years old who received the YFV17D yellow fever vaccine.

This clonotype was seen a few times. The chain uses TRBV5-5 and TRBJ1-6; 8 positions match TRBD1. The junction had 10 bases not matched to a gene; V was cut back by 3 bases and J by 8 bases. Looked up from germline, CDR1 is SGHKS and CDR2 is YYEKEE (reference sequence). This CDR3 is built from 16 residues. In nucleotides, the CDR3 is TGTGCCAGCAGCTGGCGGACAGGGAGTAGGGATTCACCCCTCCACTTT. Translating gives CASSWRTGSRDSPLHF.

This clonotype was seen many times. The rearrangement links TRBV15 to TRBJ1-5; D not certain. The germline V gene has CDR1 LNHNV and CDR2 YYDKDF (reference sequence). The CDR3 extends over 14 amino acids. Between the trimmed V and J ends, which lost 8 bases and 4 bases, there was a span of 15 bases. The CDR3 nucleotides are TGTGCCACCGACCCACGACGGTCGAATCAGCCCCAGCATTTT. It specifies CATDPRRSNQPQHF.

The genes are TRBV10-1 and TRBJ2-4; D remains ambiguous. The CDR3 totals 12 residues. The germline V gene has CDR1 WNHNN and CDR2 SYGVQD (reference sequence). Trimming removed 1 base from V and 15 bases from J, with 13 bases in between. DNA of the CDR3: TGCGCCAGCAGTGAGTGTGACCCTTGCGGGTACTTC. It encodes CASSECDPCGYF.

The chain couples TRBV3-1 to TRBJ1-4; 7 bases agree with TRBD1. The CDR3 contains 15 residues. After removal of 4 bases from V and 6 bases from J, the junction contained 8 bases not matched to a gene. CDR1 and CDR2 (germline): LGHDT, YNNKEL (reference sequence). CDR3 sequence reads: CASSPSDREDEKLFF. CDR3 bases: TGTGCCAGCAGCCCGTCCGACAGGGAAGATGAAAAACTGTTTTTT.

The sample holds a few counts of this clonotype. The junction differs from germline at one of its ends, possibly a read error. The genes are TRBV6-6 and TRBJ1-3, with D perhaps TRBD1 (5 bases). Germline lookup yields CDR1 MNHNY and CDR2 SVGAGI (reference sequence). CDR3 length: 14 residues. The CDR3 is CAGRENFSGNTIYF. The CDR3 DNA sequence: TGTGCCGGCAGGGAGAACTTCTCTGGAAACACCATATATTTT.

This clonotype showed up just a few times. The V gene is TRBV20-1, the J gene TRBJ1-3; 8 bases match TRBD1. Looked up from germline, CDR1 is DFQATT and CDR2 is SNEGSKA (reference sequence). Trimming at V came to 1 base and at J to 0 bases, leaving 11 bases not matched to a gene. CDR3 length: 18 amino acids. The CDR3 sequence: CSARGWGQGASSGNTIYF. For the CDR3, the DNA is TGCAGTGCTAGAGGGTGGGGGCAGGGGGCATCCTCTGGAAACACCATATATTTT.

This clonotype has at least ten counts. V and J are TRBV20-1 and TRBJ2-3, with D maybe TRBD2 (6 bases). V was trimmed by 0 bases and J by 2 bases, leaving 12 bases between them. This CDR3 has 15 amino acids. Germline CDR1 reads DFQATT; CDR2 reads SNEGSKA (reference sequence). The CDR3 reads CSARDGRGSTDTQYF. Here the CDR3 DNA reads TGCAGTGCTAGAGATGGCCGGGGGTCCACAGATACGCAGTATTTT.

This chain uses TRBV6-1 with TRBJ2-7; D not resolved. Trimming cost V 3 bases and J 2 bases, with 8 bases left between them. Germline CDR1 is MNHNS and CDR2 is SASEGT. This CDR3 is built from 13 residues. This CDR3 reads CASSDIQTYEQYF. The CDR3, as DNA: TGTGCCAGCAGTGATATACAGACCTACGAGCAGTACTTC.

Regarding this clonotype: A read error is possible here, since a much larger clone lies one base away. This rearrangement joins TRBV7-2 to TRBJ2-3; no clear D. This CDR3 comprises 14 residues. CDR1 and CDR2 from the germline V gene are SGHTA and FQGNSA. The CDR3 DNA is TGTGCCAGCAGCTTAGGCCCTGGCACAGTTACGCAGTATTTT. Amino acids: CASSLGPGTVTQYF.

This clonotype has only a few counts. J is TRBJ1-4 and V is TRBV5-1, with a weak D call TRBD1 (5 bases). This CDR3 is built from 17 residues. V gave up 0 bases and J gave up 1 base, with 13 bases separating them. Germline lookup yields CDR1 SGHRS and CDR2 YFSETQ. The CDR3 DNA is TGCGCCAGCAGCTTGGTTGGGACTTTGGAAACTAATGAAAAACTGTTTTTT. It yields the protein CASSLVGTLETNEKLFF.

The table lists this clonotype with many counts. The chain is built from TRBV10-3 and TRBJ2-5; 12 bases are a match to TRBD2. V was clipped by 10 bases and J by 1 base; unmatched bases: 7. The CDR3 contains 15 residues. The germline V gene has CDR1 ENHRY and CDR2 SYGVKD. The CDR3 DNA follows: TGTGCCAGCCTCCCTAGCGGGGGGGCCCAAGAGACCCAGTACTTC. Protein: CASLPSGGAQETQYF.

This clonotype showed up many times. The chain carries TRBV29-1 and TRBJ2-5; D possibly uses TRBD1 or TRBD2 (6 bases each). Trimming shortened V by 4 bases and J by 4 bases, and 13 bases separated the two germline ends. CDR1 SQVTM and CDR2 ANQGSEA come from the germline V gene. This CDR3 is built from 13 residues. The CDR3, as DNA: TGCAGCGTTGGAAGGGGGGCTGGAGAGACCCAGTACTTC. Translated, it gives CSVGRGAGETQYF.